This passage covers 28 T cell receptor beta chains from one sample sequenced in a study of blood T cells in healthy people across ages. A second about 6 to 11 cycle PCR used barcoded and J-beta primers. TCRdb reanalysed the 5' RACE reads using MiXCR and keeps one entry per CDR3 protein. The table records around 1,800,000 distinct CDR3 sequences, more than 35% of them present only once. What was sequenced was blood. These receptors were taken from a human donor in good health.

This sequence joins TRBV14 and TRBJ2-1; 7 nucleotides match TRBD2. The J call is uncertain, as TRBJ2-7 better fits the DNA end. This CDR3 contains 15 residues. Germline V gene data show CDR1 as SGHDN and CDR2 as FVKESK. The CDR3 sequence is CASSQASGAYNEQYF. In DNA form, the CDR3 reads TGTGCCAGCAGCCAAGCCAGCGGGGCTTACAATGAGCAGTACTTC.

The chain joins TRBV29-1 to TRBJ1-1; D uncertain. CDR1 is SQVTM, CDR2 ANQGSEA, per germline. Trimming left V 4 bases short and J 2 bases short, with 17 bases between. This CDR3 spans 15 amino acids. The CDR3 DNA is TGCAGCGTTGTCGGCGGTCAGAACTTAAACACTGAAGCTTTCTTT. This encodes CSVVGGQNLNTEAFF.

The rearrangement links TRBV7-9 to TRBJ2-6; D unresolved. V lost 5 bases to trimming and J lost 1 base, with 12 bases between them. The CDR3 length is 16 residues. Germline CDR1 reads SEHNR; CDR2 reads FQNEAQ (reference sequence). This CDR3 is CASSPAWTSGANVLTF. For the CDR3, the DNA is TGTGCCAGCAGCCCAGCCTGGACGTCTGGGGCCAACGTCCTGACTTTC.

This clonotype was picked up a small number of times. J is TRBJ2-1 and V is TRBV4-2, with TRBD2 identical over 9 bases. Trimming cost V 0 bases and J 2 bases; bases outside gene matches: 5. This CDR3 comprises 17 residues. CDR1 and CDR2 from the germline V gene are LGHNA and YNFKEQ. The CDR3 sequence: CASSQEELAGTYNEQFF. CDR3 nucleotide sequence: TGTGCCAGCAGCCAAGAGGAGCTAGCGGGGACCTACAATGAGCAGTTCTTC.

The V and J genes are TRBV6-6 and TRBJ1-4; the D gene is possibly TRBD1 (5 bases). The length of the CDR3 is 17 residues. Germline CDR1 and CDR2: MNHNY and SVGAGI (reference sequence). Deletions cut 8 bases from V and 8 bases from J, with 27 bases between. The CDR3: CASREAGRGGIGEKLFF. The CDR3 DNA reads TGTGCCAGCCGCGAGGCGGGGCGGGGCGGTATTGGAGAAAAACTGTTTTTT.

The rearrangement uses TRBV14 and TRBJ2-7; possible D gene TRBD1, 5 bases. V dropped 4 bases and J dropped 7 bases, with 23 bases sitting between them. The CDR3 runs to 16 residues. The germline V gene encodes CDR1 SGHDN and CDR2 FVKESK. CDR3 loop: CASSLNMDIPYGEQYF. The CDR3 nucleotides read TGTGCCAGCAGCCTAAATATGGACATACCCTACGGAGAGCAGTACTTC. Together with reference TRBV14 and TRBJ2-7, the CDR3 gives the full variable domain: EAGVTQFPSHSVIEKGQTVTLRCDPISGHDNLYWYRRVMGKEIKFLLHFVKESKQDESGMPNNRFLAERTGGTYSTLKVQPAELEDSGVYFCASSLNMDIPYGEQYFGPGTRLTVT.

V gene TRBV28 combines with J gene TRBJ2-1; 7 bases agree with TRBD1. CDR3 length: 16 residues. Germline V gene data show CDR1 as MDHEN and CDR2 as SYDVKM. V was pared by 2 bases and J by 3 bases, with 7 bases of the junction left unmatched. The CDR3 spells CASSLGPNRGYNEQFF. CDR3 sequence (DNA): TGTGCCAGCAGTTTAGGCCCGAACAGGGGCTACAATGAGCAGTTCTTC.

CDR3 in DNA: TGTGCCAGCTCACCCGGATGGGGGGGGGACACTGAAGCTTTCTTT. Protein sequence: CASSPGWGGDTEAFF. V usage is TRBV18 and J usage is TRBJ1-1, with a weak D call TRBD1 (5 bases). The CDR3 loop spans 15 amino acids. V was shortened by 3 bases and J by 3 bases, with 14 bases between the two germline ends. Germline CDR1 reads KGHSH; CDR2 reads LQKENI.

This clonotype has a handful of counts. The junction departs from the called germline gene at one end, perhaps through a read error. The V gene is TRBV10-3, the J gene TRBJ2-5; 11 bases match TRBD2. From germline, CDR1 is ENHRY and CDR2 SYGVKD. The CDR3 sequence is 16 residues long. The CDR3 spells CVISSTSGGAQETQYF. CDR3 DNA sequence: TGTGTCATCAGTTCCACTAGCGGGGGAGCTCAAGAGACCCAGTACTTC.

The rearrangement joins TRBV20-1 to TRBJ2-1; D unresolved. Per germline, CDR1 DFQATT and CDR2 SNEGSKA (reference sequence). Trimming removed 6 bases at V and 0 bases at J, with 9 bases between. The CDR3 runs to 13 residues. CDR3 DNA: TGCAGTGCCGCGGTAGGCTCCTACAATGAGCAGTTCTTC. Amino acids: CSAAVGSYNEQFF.

In its sample, this clonotype was seen many times. The junction shows a germline mismatch at one end, possibly a read error. The rearrangement links TRBV5-6 to TRBJ2-5; TRBD1 agrees at 7 bases. CDR3 length: 14 amino acids. Germline V gene data show CDR1 as SGHDT and CDR2 as YYEEEE. CDR3 amino acids: CASSLLTGQETQYF. The CDR3 DNA is TGCGCCAGCAGCTTGTTGACAGGGCAAGAGACCCAGTACTTC. The entire variable domain, with the rest obtained from reference TRBV5-6 and TRBJ2-5, is as follows: DAGVTQSPTHLIKTRGQQVTLRCSPKSGHDTVSWYQQALGQGPQFIFQYYEEEERQRGNFPDRFSGHQFPNYSSELNVNALLLGDSALYLCASSLLTGQETQYFGPGTRLLVL.

In DNA form, the CDR3 reads TGCAGTGCTAGAGATGGCCTCAATCAGCCCCAGCATTTT. Amino acids: CSARDGLNQPQHF. This chain joins TRBV20-1 and TRBJ1-5; D not resolved. The CDR3 contains 13 residues. V was pared by 0 bases and J by 3 bases, with 6 bases between. From germline, CDR1 is DFQATT and CDR2 SNEGSKA (reference sequence).

V is TRBV4-3 and J is TRBJ1-2; D perhaps matches TRBD1 (5 bases). This CDR3 has 14 amino acids. Germline V gene sequence: CDR1 LGHNA, CDR2 YSLEER. Trimming stripped 1 base from V and 7 bases from J, with 13 bases between. The DNA for the CDR3 is TGCGCCAGCAGCCAAGTTCAGGGATCAGGTGGCTACACCTTC. Translation: CASSQVQGSGGYTF.

The DNA for the CDR3 is TGTGCCAGCGCGGACAGGGGCCCGCGGGGCTACACCTTC. This gives the protein CASADRGPRGYTF. This rearrangement joins TRBV6-2 or TRBV6-3 to TRBJ1-2; 9 nucleotides line up with TRBD1. Germline loops: CDR1 MNHEY, CDR2 SVGEGT. Losses at the gene ends were 8 bases for V and 8 bases for J; bases not matched to a gene: 9. The CDR3 length is 13 residues.

This clonotype was counted a few times. The chain has TRBV5-1 and TRBJ1-4; no clear D gene. CDR1 is SGHRS, CDR2 YFSETQ, per germline. The CDR3 has 16 residues. Trimming removed 0 bases at V and 5 bases at J, with 14 bases between. CDR3 nucleotides: TGCGCCAGCAGCTTGGTGGGCAACTCTATAAATGAAAAACTGTTTTTT. Its protein is CASSLVGNSINEKLFF. The variable domain in full, with the rest retrieved from reference TRBV5-1 and TRBJ1-4, is KAGVTQTPRYLIKTRGQQVTLSCSPISGHRSVSWYQQTPGQGLQFLFEYFSETQRNKGNFPGRFSGRQFSNSRSEMNVSTLELGDSALYLCASSLVGNSINEKLFFGSGTQLSVL.

The chain uses TRBV6-6 and TRBJ1-6, with D possibly being TRBD1 (6 bases). The germline V gene encodes CDR1 MNHNY and CDR2 SVGAGI (reference sequence). The germline V and J ends were trimmed by 5 bases and 10 bases, with 15 bases remaining between them. The CDR3 extends over 14 amino acids. CDR3 protein: CASSTLQGVSPLHF. The CDR3 DNA follows: TGTGCCAGCAGTACCTTACAGGGAGTGTCACCCCTCCACTTT.

The V gene is TRBV4-2, the J gene TRBJ1-1; D possibly corresponds to TRBD1 (5 bases). This CDR3 has 15 residues. Germline-derived CDR1 and CDR2 are LGHNA and YNFKEQ. Trimming shortened V by 1 base and J by 3 bases, and 12 bases separated the two germline ends. The CDR3 reads CASSQVWAGDTEAFF. CDR3 coding DNA: TGTGCCAGCAGCCAAGTGTGGGCGGGGGACACTGAAGCTTTCTTT.

V gene TRBV7-2 combines with J gene TRBJ1-1; D not resolved. The CDR3 consists of 12 residues. V was clipped by 8 bases and J by 2 bases, with 9 bases between them. Germline-derived CDR1 and CDR2 are SGHTA and FQGNSA. CDR3 region: CASRVENTEAFF. In DNA, the CDR3 is TGTGCCAGCCGGGTGGAAAACACTGAAGCTTTCTTT. The whole variable domain, remainder taken from reference TRBV7-2 and TRBJ1-1, is GAGVSQSPSNKVTEKGKDVELRCDPISGHTALYWYRQSLGQGLEFLIYFQGNSAPDKSGLPSDRFSAERTGGSVSTLTIQRTQQEDSAVYLCASRVENTEAFFGQGTRLTVV.

The CDR3 DNA reads TGTGCCAGCTCACCGGAGTCCCGGGGCTACACCTTC. As protein: CASSPESRGYTF. This chain connects TRBV18 to TRBJ1-2; D is undetermined. CDR3 length: 12 amino acids. Germline CDR1 is KGHSH and CDR2 is LQKENI. V was shortened by 3 bases and J by 8 bases, with 10 bases between the two germline ends.

The genes are TRBV7-2 and TRBJ2-4; D unresolved. The J call may not be correct, given that the DNA end is closer to TRBJ2-7. The length of the CDR3 is 16 residues. Germline-derived CDR1 and CDR2 are SGHTA and FQGNSA. The CDR3 region is CASSLDHDHSSYEQYF. CDR3 DNA sequence: TGTGCCAGCAGCTTAGACCACGACCATAGCTCCTACGAGCAGTACTTC.

Note on this clonotype: A junction end diverges from the germline sequence, so it may reflect a read error. V and J are TRBV20-1 and TRBJ1-6, with TRBD1 identical over 7 bases. This CDR3 has 13 residues. Germline values: CDR1 DFQATT, CDR2 SNEGSKA (reference sequence). The CDR3 DNA follows: TGCAGTGCAACGGGGACAGCCAATTCACCCCCCCACTTT. It translates to CSATGTANSPPHF.

This sequence joins TRBV20-1 and TRBJ1-5; weak D call: TRBD1 (5 bases). The germline V gene encodes CDR1 DFQATT and CDR2 SNEGSKA (reference sequence). Trimming left V 1 base short and J 0 bases short, with 16 bases between. This CDR3 is built from 17 residues. The CDR3 DNA follows: TGCAGTGCTAGAGGCAGGGAAGCGCCCCATAGCAATCAGCCCCAGCATTTT. Protein product: CSARGREAPHSNQPQHF.

This clonotype was seen a handful of times. V is TRBV6-6 and J is TRBJ2-7; weak D call: TRBD2 (5 bases). From germline, CDR1 is MNHNY and CDR2 SVGAGI (reference sequence). The CDR3 has 14 amino acids. Trimming stripped 6 bases from V and 0 bases from J, with 12 bases between. The CDR3 bases are TGTGCCAGCAGCTCGGACTCCCTCTCCTACGAGCAGTACTTC. Translation: CASSSDSLSYEQYF.

This chain uses TRBV15 with TRBJ2-7, with TRBD1 matching over 10 bases. Germline V gene sequence: CDR1 LNHNV, CDR2 YYDKDF (reference sequence). The CDR3 totals 13 residues. V was pared by 6 bases and J by 6 bases, with 5 bases of the junction left unmatched. Here the CDR3 DNA reads TGTGCCACCAGAGGGACAGGGGAATCCGAGCAGTACTTC. This translates into CATRGTGESEQYF.

The genes are TRBV4-3 and TRBJ1-4; weak D call: TRBD1 (6 bases). Germline-derived CDR1 and CDR2 are LGHNA and YSLEER. The CDR3 runs to 13 residues. V gave up 4 bases and J gave up 8 bases, with 11 bases separating them. Written as DNA, the CDR3 is TGCGCCAGCAGCCGCAGAAGGGGGGAAAAACTGTTTTTT. The encoded protein is CASSRRRGEKLFF.

This sequence joins TRBV3-1 and TRBJ1-2; D gene uncertain. Trimming cost V 0 bases and J 2 bases, with 7 bases left between them. This CDR3 comprises 14 residues. The germline CDR1 and CDR2 sequences are LGHDT and YNNKEL (reference sequence). CDR3: CASSQDLNNYGYTF. In DNA, the CDR3 is TGTGCCAGCAGCCAAGATTTAAACAACTATGGCTACACCTTC.

The chain combines TRBV20-1 with TRBJ2-5, with D perhaps TRBD1 or TRBD2 (5 bases each). The CDR3 covers 13 residues. V dropped 7 bases and J dropped 0 bases, with 12 bases sitting between them. The germline V gene encodes CDR1 DFQATT and CDR2 SNEGSKA (reference sequence). The CDR3 region is CSGPGTDQETQYF. CDR3 in DNA: TGCAGTGGCCCAGGGACCGACCAAGAGACCCAGTACTTC.

V gene TRBV29-1 combines with J gene TRBJ2-3; no clear D gene. CDR1 is SQVTM and CDR2 is ANQGSEA in the germline V gene. Trimming pared 5 bases from V and 4 bases from J, leaving 13 bases between. The CDR3 is 13 amino acids. The CDR3 here is CSVTGRQPDTQYF. DNA of the CDR3: TGCAGCGTTACGGGCAGGCAACCAGATACGCAGTATTTT.